These 28 T cell receptor beta chains originate from one sample sequenced in a study of cytomegalovirus exposure and HLA in healthy donors. In the PCR, 60 Vbeta and 13 Jbeta primers were used. Method: immunoSEQ multiplex PCR; TCRdb's copy keeps in-frame clones and lacks some. In the table there are 150,000 to 200,000 clones, about 80% of which are singletons. The sample comprised PBMCs. These receptors came from a man in his 60s in good health and CMV-seronegative.

This chain joins TRBV19 and TRBJ1-5; D is possibly TRBD1 (6 bases). Germline CDR1 reads LNHDA; CDR2 reads SQIVND (reference sequence). The CDR3 covers 15 residues. Trimming removed 10 bases at V and 0 bases at J, with 16 bases between. This chain's CDR3 is CATKTGHYSNQPQHF. The CDR3, as DNA: TGTGCCACCAAGACAGGCCACTATAGCAATCAGCCCCAGCATTTT.

The rearrangement links TRBV7-9 to TRBJ2-5; 7 bases are a match to TRBD1. The V gene's germline CDR1 is SEHNR and CDR2 FQNEAQ (reference sequence). V lost 5 bases to trimming and J lost 7 bases; unmatched junction nucleotides: 7. This CDR3 spans 13 amino acids. CDR3: CASSQGETGTQYF. CDR3 coding DNA: TGTGCCAGCAGCCAGGGGGAAACGGGGACCCAGTACTTC.

The CDR3 coding sequence is TGTGCCAGTAGCCCCCCGGGACAGACTAACTATGGCTACACCTTC. Its protein is CASSPPGQTNYGYTF. The chain recombines TRBV19 with TRBJ1-2; 7 nucleotides match TRBD1. V was clipped by 6 bases and J by 0 bases; unmatched bases: 7. CDR3 length equals 15 residues. CDR1 is LNHDA and CDR2 is SQIVND in the germline V gene (reference sequence).

This chain uses TRBV5-1 with TRBJ2-1; 7 bases are a match to TRBD1. The V gene's germline CDR1 is SGHRS and CDR2 YFSETQ. This CDR3 comprises 15 residues. Trimming removed 0 bases from V and 7 bases from J; junction bases left unmatched: 7. For the CDR3, the DNA is TGCGCCAGCAGCTTGGGACAGGGTGCACCGAATGAGCAGTTCTTC. The encoded protein is CASSLGQGAPNEQFF.

This chain uses TRBV2 with TRBJ1-5; D is perhaps TRBD1 (5 bases). Germline loops: CDR1 SNHLY, CDR2 FYNNEI. V was shortened by 4 bases and J by 4 bases, with 8 bases between the two germline ends. The CDR3 has 13 residues. Here the CDR3 reads CASSGQPNQPQHF. CDR3 sequence (DNA): TGTGCCAGCAGTGGACAGCCAAATCAGCCCCAGCATTTT.

The J gene is TRBJ2-7, the V gene TRBV5-1, with 7 bases fitting TRBD2. Germline V lookup: CDR1 SGHRS, CDR2 YFSETQ. V lost 3 bases and J lost 5; bases outside the gene matches: 17. This CDR3 is built from 17 residues. CDR3 bases: TGCGCCAGCAGCTGGCGGCGCGGGGGTACCACTATGGACGAGCAGTACTTC. This encodes CASSWRRGGTTMDEQYF.

V usage is TRBV5-1 and J usage is TRBJ2-1; 8 bases map to TRBD2. With V trimmed by 1 base and J by 7 bases, 1 base remained unmatched. Germline assignment: CDR1 SGHRS and CDR2 YFSETQ. This CDR3 region has 13 residues. The chain's CDR3 is CASSLSGSNEQFF. As DNA, the CDR3 is TGCGCCAGCAGCTTGAGCGGGAGTAATGAGCAGTTCTTC.

This rearrangement joins TRBV7-9 to TRBJ2-7, with 7 bases that match TRBD1. J gave up 3 bases and V 6 bases, and 5 bases lay outside the gene matches. The CDR3 runs to 13 residues. Germline values: CDR1 SEHNR, CDR2 FQNEAQ (reference sequence). The CDR3 spells CASREDRNYEQYF. The CDR3 DNA follows: TGTGCCAGCAGAGAGGACAGGAACTACGAGCAGTACTTC.

The rearrangement links TRBV7-9 to TRBJ1-6; 7 bases align to TRBD1. V shed 3 bases and J 8 bases; nucleotides not matched to a gene: 1. From germline, CDR1 is SEHNR and CDR2 FQNEAQ (reference sequence). The CDR3 consists of 13 residues. CDR3 DNA sequence: TGTGCCAGCAGCTTCACAGGGGATTCACCCCTCCACTTT. Amino acids: CASSFTGDSPLHF.

A few counts support this clone. Distinct nucleotide sequences in the sample also encode this CDR3. The chain joins TRBV9 to TRBJ1-1; D uncertain. Trimming stripped 0 bases from V and 5 bases from J, with 11 bases between. The V gene's germline CDR1 is SGDLS and CDR2 YYNGEE. The CDR3 is 14 residues long. The CDR3, as DNA: TGTGCCAGCAGCGTAGATCCAGGTAGAACTGAAGCTTTCTTT. Translated, it gives CASSVDPGRTEAFF.

This clone was seen more than once but under ten times. The CDR3 bases are TGTGCCAGCAGCCGCGACAGGGATCAAGAGACCCAGTACTTC. It encodes CASSRDRDQETQYF. The chain combines TRBV9 with TRBJ2-5; TRBD1 agrees at 7 bases. V was clipped by 4 bases and J by 2 bases; unmatched bases: 5. The CDR3 totals 14 residues. Germline V gene sequence: CDR1 SGDLS, CDR2 YYNGEE.

The chain links TRBV10-3 to TRBJ1-5; D is uncertain. Germline-derived CDR1 and CDR2 are ENHRY and SYGVKD. Between the trimmed V and J ends, which lost 2 bases and 5 bases, there was a span of 10 bases. The CDR3 is 14 residues long. This chain's CDR3 is CAISERLRDQPQHF. As DNA, the CDR3 is TGTGCCATCAGTGAGAGACTGCGAGATCAGCCCCAGCATTTT.

The V gene is TRBV29-1, the J gene TRBJ2-7, with a possible D match to TRBD2 (6 bases). The V gene's germline CDR1 is SQVTM and CDR2 ANQGSEA. CDR3 length: 14 residues. V lost 7 bases and J 7 bases, leaving 23 bases between the germline ends. The CDR3 sequence: CSALSTGTDGEQYF. The CDR3 DNA sequence: TGCAGCGCCCTCTCGACGGGGACTGACGGGGAGCAGTACTTC.

Worth noting for this clone: The germline gene is not matched at one end of the junction; a read error may be the cause. This sequence joins TRBV7-7 and TRBJ2-3, with TRBD1 matching 10 bases. The germline V gene has CDR1 SSHAT and CDR2 FNYEAQ (reference sequence). The CDR3 spans 15 residues. The chain's CDR3 is CASSLAGQGADTQYF. As DNA, the CDR3 is TGTGCTAGCAGCTTAGCCGGACAGGGGGCAGATACGCAGTATTTT.

The chain is built from TRBV6-1 and TRBJ1-5; the match to TRBD1 covers 8 bases. With 4 bases clipped from V and 9 bases from J, the junction kept 14 bases outside the gene matches. This CDR3 comprises 16 residues. Germline V CDR1 and CDR2: MNHNS, SASEGT. CDR3 DNA sequence: TGTGCCAGCAGTGTGGACAGGGCGACCGGCTTTGGGCCCCAGCATTTT. Amino acid sequence: CASSVDRATGFGPQHF.

The gene calls are TRBV6-1 and TRBJ2-1; perhaps TRBD1 as D (6 bases). The CDR3 runs to 13 residues. Trimming took 6 bases from V and 4 from J, leaving 10 bases between them. Germline V gives CDR1 MNHNS, CDR2 SASEGT. CDR3 in amino acids: CASRTGDYNEQFF. CDR3 coding DNA: TGTGCCAGCAGGACAGGAGATTACAATGAGCAGTTCTTC.

The genes are TRBV30 and TRBJ1-1; D remains unclear. In germline, CDR1 is GTSNPN, CDR2 SVGIG (reference sequence). The germline V and J ends were trimmed by 2 bases and 1 base, with 11 bases remaining between them. CDR3 length: 14 amino acids. CDR3: CAWSREFANTEAFF. CDR3 bases: TGTGCCTGGAGTCGGGAGTTCGCGAACACTGAAGCTTTCTTT. Supplemented by reference TRBV30 and TRBJ1-1, the full variable domain reads SQTIHQWPATLVQPVGSPLSLECTVEGTSNPNLYWYRQAAGRGLQLLFYSVGIGQISSEVPQNLSASRPQDRQFILSSKKLLLSDSGFYLCAWSREFANTEAFFGQGTRLTVV.

V gene TRBV19 combines with J gene TRBJ2-6; 7 bases align to TRBD1. The CDR3 spans 16 residues. Germline V gene data show CDR1 as LNHDA and CDR2 as SQIVND (reference sequence). Losses at the gene ends were 5 bases for V and 0 bases for J; bases not matched to a gene: 4. This CDR3 reads CASSSRQGSGANVLTF. In nucleotides, the CDR3 is TGTGCCAGTAGTTCGCGACAGGGCTCTGGGGCCAACGTCCTGACTTTC.

The chain links TRBV19 to TRBJ1-2; 8 bases map to TRBD1. The junction had 4 bases not matched to a gene; V was cut back by 7 bases and J by 3 bases. This CDR3 spans 13 amino acids. Germline values: CDR1 LNHDA, CDR2 SQIVND (reference sequence). CDR3 region: CASMDRADYGYTF. DNA for the CDR3: TGTGCCAGTATGGACAGGGCTGACTATGGCTACACCTTC.

This rearrangement joins TRBV10-3 to TRBJ2-7, with 9 bases that match TRBD2. V trimming: 5 bases; J trimming: 1 base; junction bases outside the gene matches: 3. Germline CDR1 ENHRY, CDR2 SYGVKD. This CDR3 region has 14 residues. This chain's CDR3 is CAISWTSVSYEQYF. The CDR3 DNA is TGTGCCATCAGTTGGACTAGCGTTTCCTACGAGCAGTACTTC.

This clone was seen more than once but under ten times. The chain is built from TRBV7-2 and TRBJ1-1; perhaps TRBD1 as D (6 bases). V shed 1 base and J shed 0 bases, with 18 bases lying between them. CDR3 length equals 18 residues. The germline gives CDR1 SGHTA, CDR2 FQGNSA. CDR3 coding DNA: TGTGCCAGCAGCTTAGTCTTATCGTCAGGGGTGATGAACACTGAAGCTTTCTTT. This gives the protein CASSLVLSSGVMNTEAFF. Using reference TRBV7-2 and TRBJ1-1 for the parts outside the CDR3, the full variable domain is GAGVSQSPSNKVTEKGKDVELRCDPISGHTALYWYRQSLGQGLEFLIYFQGNSAPDKSGLPSDRFSAERTGGSVSTLTIQRTQQEDSAVYLCASSLVLSSGVMNTEAFFGQGTRLTVV.

The V gene is TRBV6-5, the J gene TRBJ1-1; possibly TRBD1 for D (5 bases). The germline V gene encodes CDR1 MNHEY and CDR2 SVGAGI. CDR3 size: 14 residues. Trimming removed 4 bases at V and 1 base at J, with 10 bases between. The DNA of the CDR3 is TGTGCCAGCAGTTTATGGGGGGGGAACACTGAAGCTTTCTTT. Protein: CASSLWGGNTEAFF.

This clone has more than one count but fewer than ten. This chain joins TRBV5-6 and TRBJ1-2, with 9 bases aligning to TRBD1. The CDR3 length is 14 residues. The trim removed 4 bases at V and 4 bases at J, leaving 5 bases unmatched. The germline V gene has CDR1 SGHDT and CDR2 YYEEEE. The CDR3 loop is CASSLVTGGYGYTF. CDR3 coding DNA: TGTGCCAGCAGCCTAGTGACAGGGGGCTATGGCTACACCTTC.

This chain uses TRBV5-1 with TRBJ1-1; tentatively, D is TRBD1 (5 bases). Germline V gives CDR1 SGHRS, CDR2 YFSETQ. This CDR3 has 14 amino acids. V dropped 1 base and J dropped 1 base, with 8 bases sitting between them. In DNA form, the CDR3 reads TGCGCCAGCAGCTTGAGGGGCGCGAACACTGAAGCTTTCTTT. It translates to CASSLRGANTEAFF.

The rearrangement links TRBV6-5 to TRBJ2-1; 7 nucleotides align to TRBD1. Losses at the gene ends were 8 bases for V and 4 bases for J; bases not matched to a gene: 2. Germline V gene data show CDR1 as MNHEY and CDR2 as SVGAGI. The CDR3 is made up of 12 amino acids. CDR3 loop: CASGGQYNEQFF. The CDR3 DNA reads as TGTGCCAGCGGGGGACAGTACAATGAGCAGTTCTTC.

The chain recombines TRBV7-9 with TRBJ2-5, with D possibly matching TRBD2 (6 bases). The CDR3 loop spans 16 amino acids. Germline V lookup: CDR1 SEHNR, CDR2 FQNEAQ (reference sequence). The V gene lost 1 base and the J gene lost 4 bases, with 16 bases spanning the gap. CDR3 in DNA: TGTGCCAGCAGCTTAGGGTCTGCGGGGCAGGCAGAGACCCAGTACTTC. Translated, it gives CASSLGSAGQAETQYF.

The V gene is TRBV19, the J gene TRBJ2-7; 8 positions match TRBD1. CDR1 and CDR2 from the germline V gene are LNHDA and SQIVND (reference sequence). The V segment lost 4 bases and the J segment 0 bases; nucleotides outside the gene matches: 5. The CDR3 is 15 residues long. CDR3 sequence (DNA): TGTGCCAGTAGTACGACAGGGGTCGTCTCCTACGAGCAGTACTTC. This translates into CASSTTGVVSYEQYF. Filled out from reference TRBV19 and TRBJ2-7, the complete variable domain reads DGGITQSPKYLFRKEGQNVTLSCEQNLNHDAMYWYRQDPGQGLRLIYYSQIVNDFQKGDIAEGYSVSREKKESFPLTVTSAQKNPTAFYLCASSTTGVVSYEQYFGPGTRLTVT.

The chain has TRBV7-8 and TRBJ1-4; 8 positions match TRBD1. V lost 5 bases, J lost 3 bases, and 5 bases stayed unmatched. Germline CDR1 SGHVS, CDR2 FQNEAQ. CDR3 size: 15 residues. Written as DNA, the CDR3 is TGTGCCAGCAGCCCCCAGACAGGGGCTAATGAAAAACTGTTTTTT. It translates to CASSPQTGANEKLFF.